The 6 T cell receptor beta chains presented below share a single source sample, sequenced in a study of blood T cell repertoires in COVID-19. The table came from immunoSEQ multiplex PCR; TCRdb's copy has only in-frame clones and leaves some out. The sample has some 150,000 clones; under 90% are singletons. The specimen was peripheral blood. Receptors originate from a human donor in a cohort sampled during active COVID-19.

The genes are TRBV7-2 and TRBJ2-3; TRBD2 matches at 9 bases. The CDR3 consists of 16 residues. Germline V gene sequence: CDR1 SGHTA, CDR2 FQGNSA. Unmatched junction bases numbered 9, after V lost 3 bases and J lost 5 bases. The CDR3 sequence is CASSFLSGGRGDTQYF. CDR3 bases: TGTGCCAGCAGCTTTTTAAGCGGGGGGCGGGGAGATACGCAGTATTTT.

This clone was observed once. V usage is TRBV2 and J usage is TRBJ2-6, with 8 bases fitting TRBD1. CDR1 is SNHLY and CDR2 is FYNNEI in the germline V gene. V lost 8 bases to trimming and J lost 0 bases; unmatched junction nucleotides: 9. This CDR3 is built from 17 residues. The CDR3 sequence: CASGRQGPSSGANVLTF. CDR3 coding DNA: TGTGCCAGCGGTAGACAGGGGCCTTCCTCTGGGGCCAACGTCCTGACTTTC.

The table lists this clone with a count of one. The chain uses TRBV3-1 (or the pseudogene TRBV3-2) and TRBJ1-6; D gene uncertain. Germline values: CDR1 LGHDT, CDR2 YNNKEL (reference sequence). The CDR3 has 15 residues. Trimming took 3 bases from V and 5 from J, leaving 11 bases between them. The CDR3 loop reads CASSQSTRDNSPLHF. The CDR3 DNA follows: TGTGCCAGCAGCCAGAGTACACGGGATAATTCACCCCTCCACTTT.

V and J are TRBV29-1 and TRBJ1-1; D gene uncertain. The CDR3 totals 13 residues. V was pared by 6 bases and J by 3 bases, with 14 bases between. Per the germline V gene, CDR1 is SQVTM and CDR2 is ANQGSEA. CDR3 coding DNA: TGCAGCGTGGAGCTGGGTGGTGACACTGAAGCTTTCTTT. Residues: CSVELGGDTEAFF.

The genes are TRBV19 and TRBJ2-2; 7 bases are a match to TRBD1. V dropped 3 bases and J dropped 4; count of bases not matched to a gene: 8. CDR1 and CDR2 from the germline V gene are LNHDA and SQIVND (reference sequence). CDR3 size: 16 residues. CDR3 bases: TGTGCCAGTAGTATTCAAGGGGGCCTTAGCACCGGGGAGCTGTTTTTT. Its protein is CASSIQGGLSTGELFF. Filled out from reference TRBV19 and TRBJ2-2, the complete variable domain reads DGGITQSPKYLFRKEGQNVTLSCEQNLNHDAMYWYRQDPGQGLRLIYYSQIVNDFQKGDIAEGYSVSREKKESFPLTVTSAQKNPTAFYLCASSIQGGLSTGELFFGEGSRLTVL.

The CDR3: CASSLLHRVRNTEAFF. The CDR3 DNA sequence: TGTGCCAGCAGCCTACTGCACAGGGTGCGGAACACTGAAGCTTTCTTT. V and J are TRBV3-1 (or the pseudogene TRBV3-2) and TRBJ1-1, with D possibly matching TRBD1 (6 bases). Trimming removed 4 bases from V and 1 base from J, with 16 bases in between. Germline CDR1 is LGHDT and CDR2 is YNNKEL (reference sequence). The CDR3 runs to 16 residues.